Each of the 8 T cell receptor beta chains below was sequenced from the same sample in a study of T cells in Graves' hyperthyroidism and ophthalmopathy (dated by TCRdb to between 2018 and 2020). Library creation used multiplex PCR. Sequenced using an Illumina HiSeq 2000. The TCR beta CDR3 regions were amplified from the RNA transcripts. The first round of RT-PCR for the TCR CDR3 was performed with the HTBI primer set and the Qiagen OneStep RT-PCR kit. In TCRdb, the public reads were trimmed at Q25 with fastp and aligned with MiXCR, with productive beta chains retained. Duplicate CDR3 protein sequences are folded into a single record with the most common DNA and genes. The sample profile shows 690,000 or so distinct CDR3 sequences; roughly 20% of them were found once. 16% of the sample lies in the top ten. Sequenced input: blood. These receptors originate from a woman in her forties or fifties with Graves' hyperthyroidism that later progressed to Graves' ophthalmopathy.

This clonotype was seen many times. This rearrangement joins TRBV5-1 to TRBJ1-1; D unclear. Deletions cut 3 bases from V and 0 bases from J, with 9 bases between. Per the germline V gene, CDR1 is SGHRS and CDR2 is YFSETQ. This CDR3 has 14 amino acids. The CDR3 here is CASSYGVMNTEAFF. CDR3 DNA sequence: TGCGCCAGCAGCTACGGAGTCATGAACACTGAAGCTTTCTTT.

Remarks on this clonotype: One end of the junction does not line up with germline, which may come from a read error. In DNA form, the CDR3 reads TGTGCCAGCAGTTCAACCGGCAGGGAGGACACTGAAGTTTTCTTT. The encoded protein is CASSSTGREDTEVFF. The V call is TRBV7-9, the J call TRBJ1-1; D may be TRBD1 (5 bases). The CDR3 consists of 15 residues. The V gene's germline CDR1 is SEHNR and CDR2 FQNEAQ (reference sequence).

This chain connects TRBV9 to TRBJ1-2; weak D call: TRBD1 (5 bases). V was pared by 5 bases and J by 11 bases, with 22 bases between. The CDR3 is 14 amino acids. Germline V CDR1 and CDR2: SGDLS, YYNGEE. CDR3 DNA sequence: TGTGCCAGCAGGAAACCCGGGACGCTACCTAGATACACCTTC. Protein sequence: CASRKPGTLPRYTF.

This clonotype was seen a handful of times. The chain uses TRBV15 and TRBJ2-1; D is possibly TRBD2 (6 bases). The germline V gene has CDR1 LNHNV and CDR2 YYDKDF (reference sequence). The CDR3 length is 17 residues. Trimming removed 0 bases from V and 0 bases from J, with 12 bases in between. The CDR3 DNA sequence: TGTGCCACCAGCAGAGAAGGACGGGGGTTCTCCTACAATGAGCAGTTCTTC. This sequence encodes CATSREGRGFSYNEQFF.

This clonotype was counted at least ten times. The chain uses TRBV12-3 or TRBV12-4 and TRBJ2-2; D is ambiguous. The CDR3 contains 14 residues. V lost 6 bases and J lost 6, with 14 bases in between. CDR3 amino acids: CASSEDNWSGELFF. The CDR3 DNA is TGTGCCAGCAGCGAAGACAACTGGTCCGGGGAGCTGTTTTTT.

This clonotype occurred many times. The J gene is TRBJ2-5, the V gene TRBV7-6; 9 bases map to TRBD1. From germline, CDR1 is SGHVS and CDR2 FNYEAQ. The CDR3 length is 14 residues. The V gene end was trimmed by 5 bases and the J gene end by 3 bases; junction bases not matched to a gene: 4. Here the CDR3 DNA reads TGTGCCAGCAGCACCCGGACAGGGGAAGAGACCCAGTACTTC. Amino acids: CASSTRTGEETQYF.

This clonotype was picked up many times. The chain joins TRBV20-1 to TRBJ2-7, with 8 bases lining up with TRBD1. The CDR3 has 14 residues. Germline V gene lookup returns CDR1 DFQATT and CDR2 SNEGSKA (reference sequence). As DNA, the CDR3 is TGCAGCGCCCTGGGGACAGGAGCTCACTACGAGCAGTACTTC. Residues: CSALGTGAHYEQYF.

As DNA, the CDR3 is TGCAGCGTTGGACAGCCCACCGGGGAGCTGTTTTTT. Translation gives CSVGQPTGELFF. The chain recombines TRBV29-1 with TRBJ2-2; D is possibly TRBD1 (5 bases). Germline values: CDR1 SQVTM, CDR2 ANQGSEA. This CDR3 has 12 amino acids. Trimming took 4 bases from V and 4 from J, leaving 7 bases between them.